The 21 T cell receptor beta chains listed next were all sequenced from one sample in a study of shared clonotypes between healthy human individuals. CD45RO negativity and positive selection for CCR7 defined naive CD8 cells, a population that excluded terminally differentiated effector memory CD45RA+ cells. Assay used: immunoSEQ multiplex PCR; TCRdb lists only in-frame clones, some missing. Of around 1.9 million clones detected, roughly 95% appear once; the ten largest clones hold less than 2%. Specimen: naive CD8+ T cells from PBMCs. The receptor set was obtained from a man between 18 and 35 years old in good health. Some clones in this sample may be carry-over from other donors' samples.

In nucleotides, the CDR3 is TGTGCCAGCAGTGAATATACAGGGCATGGCTACACCTTC. Residues: CASSEYTGHGYTF. The chain has TRBV6-1 and TRBJ1-2; possible D gene TRBD1, 6 bases. This CDR3 spans 13 amino acids. The germline CDR1 and CDR2 sequences are MNHNS and SASEGT. V lost 2 bases and J lost 6, with 10 bases in between.

V gene TRBV27 combines with J gene TRBJ2-1, with D possibly TRBD2 on 6 matching bases. The CDR3 totals 21 residues. V lost 10 bases and J lost 3, with 37 bases in between. Germline lookup yields CDR1 MNHEY and CDR2 SMNVEV (reference sequence). The CDR3 spells CATSDLPGNSGRQKNYNEQFF. The DNA for the CDR3 is TGTGCCACCAGCGACCTCCCTGGGAATTCGGGGAGGCAAAAGAACTACAATGAGCAGTTCTTC.

With respect to this clone: Other DNA sequences in the same sample also yield this CDR3. The chain employs TRBV11-2 and TRBJ2-7, with TRBD2 matching over 12 bases. The CDR3 loop spans 15 amino acids. Trimming removed 4 bases from V and 2 bases from J; junction bases left unmatched: 3. Germline V gene lookup returns CDR1 SGHAT and CDR2 FQNNGV. The CDR3 DNA reads as TGTGCCAGCAGCTCGGGACTAGCGGGCCCCTACGAGCAGTACTTC. It is translated as CASSSGLAGPYEQYF.

This chain uses TRBV18 with TRBJ2-2; D call uncertain. Germline CDR1 reads KGHSH; CDR2 reads LQKENI. V lost 0 bases to trimming and J lost 0 bases, with 8 bases between them. This CDR3 region has 16 residues. The CDR3 coding sequence is TGTGCCAGCTCACCACCGGCAGTAACGAACACCGGGGAGCTGTTTTTT. Its translation is CASSPPAVTNTGELFF.

CDR3 DNA: TGTGCCAGCCCCGGGAAGGGGGGAGGGGAAGAGACCCAGTACTTC. This encodes CASPGKGGGEETQYF. The chain carries TRBV2 and TRBJ2-5, with D perhaps TRBD2 (7 bases). Germline V gives CDR1 SNHLY, CDR2 FYNNEI. The CDR3 spans 15 residues. V was shortened by 8 bases and J by 3 bases, with 19 bases between the two germline ends.

The chain uses TRBV13 and TRBJ2-1; D is possibly TRBD1 (6 bases). Trimming stripped 3 bases from V and 5 bases from J, with 11 bases between. Germline values: CDR1 PRHDT, CDR2 FYEKMQ (reference sequence). The CDR3 totals 14 residues. CDR3 protein: CASSFRGRDNEQFF. The DNA for the CDR3 is TGTGCCAGCAGCTTCAGGGGAAGGGACAATGAGCAGTTCTTC. The whole variable domain, filled in from reference TRBV13 and TRBJ2-1, reads AAGVIQSPRHLIKEKRETATLKCYPIPRHDTVYWYQQGPGQDPQFLISFYEKMQSDKGSIPDRFSAQQFSDYHSELNMSSLELGDSALYFCASSFRGRDNEQFFGPGTRLTVL.

The chain has TRBV30 and TRBJ2-1, with D tentatively TRBD1 (5 bases). Per germline, CDR1 GTSNPN and CDR2 SVGIG (reference sequence). The CDR3 contains 14 residues. The ends were cut back, 3 bases at V and 0 bases at J, with 9 bases in the middle. CDR3 region: CAWSHGASYNEQFF. In DNA, the CDR3 is TGTGCCTGGAGCCATGGGGCCTCCTACAATGAGCAGTTCTTC.

About this clone itself: Additional DNA sequences in this sample encode the identical CDR3. The CDR3 region has the DNA TGTGCCAGCAGAGTGGGGAACACTGAAGCTTTCTTT. Protein: CASRVGNTEAFF. The J gene is TRBJ1-1, the V gene TRBV28; D gene unclear. Germline CDR1 and CDR2: MDHEN and SYDVKM. V gave up 6 bases and J gave up 1 base, with 6 bases separating them. This CDR3 contains 12 residues.

This chain links TRBV6-1 with TRBJ2-5; D is uncertain. V lost 1 base to trimming and J lost 5 bases, with 5 bases between them. CDR1 MNHNS and CDR2 SASEGT come from the germline V gene. This CDR3 has 12 amino acids. This CDR3 is CASSEGWETQYF. The CDR3 nucleotides read TGTGCCAGCAGTGAAGGTTGGGAGACCCAGTACTTC.

This clone was seen only once. The CDR3 loop is CASSQVGLGPLEQFF. CDR3 DNA sequence: TGTGCCAGCAGCCAAGTCGGTCTAGGCCCCTTAGAGCAGTTCTTC. The chain has TRBV14 and TRBJ2-1; D is uncertain. V lost 1 base and J 10 bases, leaving 17 bases between the germline ends. This CDR3 is built from 15 residues. Germline V lookup: CDR1 SGHDN, CDR2 FVKESK. The entire variable domain, with the rest obtained from reference TRBV14 and TRBJ2-1, is as follows: EAGVTQFPSHSVIEKGQTVTLRCDPISGHDNLYWYRRVMGKEIKFLLHFVKESKQDESGMPNNRFLAERTGGTYSTLKVQPAELEDSGVYFCASSQVGLGPLEQFFGPGTRLTVL.

Only one count was recorded for this clone. This sequence joins TRBV29-1 and TRBJ1-2, with TRBD1 matching over 8 bases. Per the germline V gene, CDR1 is SQVTM and CDR2 is ANQGSEA. V trimming: 3 bases; J trimming: 5 bases; junction bases outside the gene matches: 5. This CDR3 has 13 residues. The CDR3 here is CSVDQGARYGYTF. The CDR3 DNA reads as TGCAGCGTTGACCAGGGGGCGCGGTATGGCTACACCTTC. Using reference TRBV29-1 and TRBJ1-2 for the parts outside the CDR3, the full variable domain is SAVISQKPSRDICQRGTSLTIQCQVDSQVTMMFWYRQQPGQSLTLIATANQGSEATYESGFVIDKFPISRPNLTFSTLTVSNMSPEDSSIYLCSVDQGARYGYTFGSGTRLTVV.

A word on this clone: The identical CDR3 is also encoded by other nucleotide sequences in the sample. The gene calls are TRBV27 and TRBJ1-1, with D maybe TRBD1 (6 bases). This CDR3 spans 13 amino acids. V was pared by 4 bases and J by 1 base, with 7 bases between. CDR1 and CDR2 from the germline V gene are MNHEY and SMNVEV (reference sequence). The CDR3 DNA is TGTGCCAGCAGTTGGGGGCAGAACACTGAAGCTTTCTTT. Translating it yields CASSWGQNTEAFF.

This clone was counted once. The V gene is TRBV29-1, the J gene TRBJ2-5; 11 bases are shared with TRBD1. From germline, CDR1 is SQVTM and CDR2 ANQGSEA. J was trimmed by 3 bases and V by 1 base; bases with no gene match: 4. The CDR3 totals 15 residues. The CDR3: CSVEVRDRGEETQYF. CDR3 coding DNA: TGCAGCGTTGAAGTCCGGGACAGGGGGGAAGAGACCCAGTACTTC. Filled out from reference TRBV29-1 and TRBJ2-5, the complete variable domain reads SAVISQKPSRDICQRGTSLTIQCQVDSQVTMMFWYRQQPGQSLTLIATANQGSEATYESGFVIDKFPISRPNLTFSTLTVSNMSPEDSSIYLCSVEVRDRGEETQYFGPGTRLLVL.

The chain couples TRBV5-6 to TRBJ1-5, with D possibly TRBD1 on 5 matching bases. The CDR3 has 19 residues. The V end lost 4 bases, the J end lost 0 bases, and 23 bases lay between the germline ends. Germline V gene lookup returns CDR1 SGHDT and CDR2 YYEEEE. DNA of the CDR3: TGTGCCAGCAGCCTAGCTTTTCCGCTGGGGGAAGATAGCAATCAGCCCCAGCATTTT. This encodes CASSLAFPLGEDSNQPQHF.

This clone was counted a single time. The rearrangement uses TRBV29-1 and TRBJ2-3; 8 bases fit TRBD2. Trimming at V came to 7 bases and at J to 5 bases, leaving 14 bases not matched to a gene. Looked up from germline, CDR1 is SQVTM and CDR2 is ANQGSEA. The CDR3 is 15 amino acids. In DNA, the CDR3 is TGCAGCGCCACTTTGGGCGGGAGGCCCAGAGATACGCAGTATTTT. Protein sequence: CSATLGGRPRDTQYF.

The chain is built from TRBV9 and TRBJ2-1; D is unclear. Per germline, CDR1 SGDLS and CDR2 YYNGEE. V lost 4 bases to trimming and J lost 8 bases, with 10 bases between them. The length of the CDR3 is 12 residues. The CDR3 here is CASSPNADEQFF. DNA of the CDR3: TGTGCCAGCAGCCCGAACGCCGATGAGCAGTTCTTC.

V and J are TRBV2 and TRBJ2-1; D is unclear. CDR3 length: 15 residues. Germline V lookup: CDR1 SNHLY, CDR2 FYNNEI. Trimming left V 3 bases short and J 8 bases short, with 17 bases between. The CDR3 loop reads CASSDLDGNTDEQFF. For the CDR3, the DNA is TGTGCCAGCAGTGACCTGGACGGTAACACGGATGAGCAGTTCTTC.

The V and J genes are TRBV7-9 and TRBJ1-1, with D uncertain. This CDR3 has 15 amino acids. V lost 0 bases and J lost 1, with 9 bases in between. Germline V CDR1 and CDR2: SEHNR, FQNEAQ (reference sequence). The CDR3 spells CASSLALLRNTEAFF. The CDR3 DNA sequence: TGTGCCAGCAGCTTAGCGCTGTTAAGGAACACTGAAGCTTTCTTT. The full variable domain, with the rest looked up from reference TRBV7-9 and TRBJ1-1, is DTGVSQNPRHKITKRGQNVTFRCDPISEHNRLYWYRQTLGQGPEFLTYFQNEAQLEKSRLLSDRFSAERPKGSFSTLEIQRTEQGDSAMYLCASSLALLRNTEAFFGQGTRLTVV.

The rearrangement links TRBV5-1 to TRBJ2-1; TRBD1 is a possible D gene (5 bases). V shed 3 bases and J shed 0 bases, with 31 bases lying between them. There are 22 residues in the CDR3. Germline CDR1 reads SGHRS; CDR2 reads YFSETQ. The chain's CDR3 is CASSSGLLGHDIRLSSYNEQFF. Here the CDR3 DNA reads TGCGCCAGCAGCTCTGGCCTCCTAGGACACGACATCCGCCTGAGCTCCTACAATGAGCAGTTCTTC.

There are a few counts of this clone. The rearrangement links TRBV4-1 to TRBJ1-1, with D possibly TRBD1 on 5 matching bases. Germline V gene data show CDR1 as MGHRA and CDR2 as YSYEKL. The V gene lost 4 bases and the J gene lost 2 bases, with 11 bases spanning the gap. The CDR3 is made up of 14 amino acids. In DNA form, the CDR3 reads TGCGCCAGCAGCCCGGGACGGATAAACACTGAAGCTTTCTTT. Translating it yields CASSPGRINTEAFF.

The chain couples TRBV7-9 to TRBJ2-2; 9 bases align to TRBD1. CDR1 is SEHNR, CDR2 FQNEAQ, per germline (reference sequence). The CDR3 has 19 residues. The junction had 13 bases not matched to a gene; V was cut back by 1 base and J by 4 bases. The CDR3 loop reads CASSLVSDRGRRSTGELFF. The DNA for the CDR3 is TGTGCCAGCAGCTTAGTCTCGGACAGGGGTCGGCGGAGCACCGGGGAGCTGTTTTTT.